This T cell receptor beta chain was captured in a study of blood T cell repertoires in COVID-19. In this sample, this clone turned up once. The germline gives CDR1 LNHDA, CDR2 SQIVND (reference sequence). V shed 5 bases, J shed 2 bases, and the junction held 6 bases outside the gene matches. The CDR3 length is 15 residues. Sequenced by immunoSEQ multiplex PCR; TCRdb stores in-frame clones only, minus some. The repertoire has 160,000 or so clones, around 82% of them found once; the top ten carry around 18%. The V call is TRBV19, the J call TRBJ1-5; 7 bases map to TRBD1. What was sequenced was PBMCs or T cells enriched from blood (not recorded which). The receptor's source is a man aged 55 to 70 who had recovered from COVID-19. This chain's CDR3 is CASSLRQGGNQPQHF. Written as DNA, the CDR3 is TGTGCCAGTAGTCTGCGACAGGGCGGCAATCAGCCCCAGCATTTT.